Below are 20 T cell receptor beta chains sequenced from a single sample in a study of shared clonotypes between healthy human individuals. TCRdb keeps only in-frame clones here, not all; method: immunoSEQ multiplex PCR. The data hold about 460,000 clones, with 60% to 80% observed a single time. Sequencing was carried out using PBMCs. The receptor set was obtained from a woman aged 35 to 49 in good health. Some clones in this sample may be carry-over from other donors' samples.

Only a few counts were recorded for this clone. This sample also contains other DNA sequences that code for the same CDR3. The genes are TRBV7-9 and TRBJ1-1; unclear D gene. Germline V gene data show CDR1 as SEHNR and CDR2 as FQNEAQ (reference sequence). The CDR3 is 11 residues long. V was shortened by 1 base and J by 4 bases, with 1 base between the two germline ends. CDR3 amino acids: CASSLGTEAFF. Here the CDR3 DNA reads TGTGCCAGCAGCTTAGGCACTGAAGCTTTCTTT. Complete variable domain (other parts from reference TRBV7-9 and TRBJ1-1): DTGVSQNPRHKITKRGQNVTFRCDPISEHNRLYWYRQTLGQGPEFLTYFQNEAQLEKSRLLSDRFSAERPKGSFSTLEIQRTEQGDSAMYLCASSLGTEAFFGQGTRLTVV.

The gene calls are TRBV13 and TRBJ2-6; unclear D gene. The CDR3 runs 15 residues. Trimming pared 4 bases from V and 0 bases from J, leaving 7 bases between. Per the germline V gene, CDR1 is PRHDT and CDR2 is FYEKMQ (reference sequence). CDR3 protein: CASSWADSGANVLTF. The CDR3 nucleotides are TGTGCCAGCAGCTGGGCCGACTCTGGGGCCAACGTCCTGACTTTC.

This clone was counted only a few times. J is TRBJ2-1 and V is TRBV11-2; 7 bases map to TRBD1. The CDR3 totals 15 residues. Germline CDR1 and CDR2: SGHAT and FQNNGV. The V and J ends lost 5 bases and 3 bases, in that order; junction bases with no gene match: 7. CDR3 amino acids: CASSVATGDYNEQFF. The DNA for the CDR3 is TGTGCCAGCAGCGTCGCTACAGGGGACTACAATGAGCAGTTCTTC.

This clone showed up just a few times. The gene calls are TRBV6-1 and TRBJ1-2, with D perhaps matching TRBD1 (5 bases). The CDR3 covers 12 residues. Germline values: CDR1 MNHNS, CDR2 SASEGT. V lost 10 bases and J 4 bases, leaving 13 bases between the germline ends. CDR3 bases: TGTGCCACCGGCCCGAGGGGCTATGGCTACACCTTC. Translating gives CATGPRGYGYTF.

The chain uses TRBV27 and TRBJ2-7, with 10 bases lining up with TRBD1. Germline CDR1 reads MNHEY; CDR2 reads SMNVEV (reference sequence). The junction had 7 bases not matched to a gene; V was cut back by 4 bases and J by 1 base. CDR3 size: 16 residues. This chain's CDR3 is CASSSRQGAISYEQYF. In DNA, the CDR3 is TGTGCCAGCAGTTCCCGACAGGGGGCTATATCCTACGAGCAGTACTTC.

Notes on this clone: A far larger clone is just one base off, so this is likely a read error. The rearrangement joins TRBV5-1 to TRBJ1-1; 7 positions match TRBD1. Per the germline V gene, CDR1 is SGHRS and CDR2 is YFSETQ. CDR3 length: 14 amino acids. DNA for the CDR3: TGCGCCAGCAGCAGGCTGACAGGGAACACTGAAGCTTCCTTT. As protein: CASSRLTGNTEASF.

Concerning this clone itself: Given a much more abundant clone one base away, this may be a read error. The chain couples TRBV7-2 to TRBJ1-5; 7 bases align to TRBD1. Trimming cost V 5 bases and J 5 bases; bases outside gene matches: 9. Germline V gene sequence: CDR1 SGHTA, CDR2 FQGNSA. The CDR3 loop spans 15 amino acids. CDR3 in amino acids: CASSQDEGAHQPQHF. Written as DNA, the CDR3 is TGTGCCAGCAGCCAAGATGAGGGGGCTCATCAGCCCCAGCATTTT.

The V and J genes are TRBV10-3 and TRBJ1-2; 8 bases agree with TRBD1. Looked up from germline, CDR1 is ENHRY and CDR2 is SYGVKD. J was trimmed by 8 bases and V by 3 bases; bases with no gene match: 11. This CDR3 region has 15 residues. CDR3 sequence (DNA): TGTGCCATCAGTGATAGGTCGCAGGGGGCGGAAGGCTACACCTTC. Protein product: CAISDRSQGAEGYTF.

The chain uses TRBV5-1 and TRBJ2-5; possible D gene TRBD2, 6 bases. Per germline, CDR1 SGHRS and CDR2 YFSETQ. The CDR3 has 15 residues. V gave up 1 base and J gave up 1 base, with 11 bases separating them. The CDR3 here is CASSLQGLSQETQYF. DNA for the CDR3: TGCGCCAGCAGCTTGCAGGGACTTTCCCAAGAGACCCAGTACTTC.

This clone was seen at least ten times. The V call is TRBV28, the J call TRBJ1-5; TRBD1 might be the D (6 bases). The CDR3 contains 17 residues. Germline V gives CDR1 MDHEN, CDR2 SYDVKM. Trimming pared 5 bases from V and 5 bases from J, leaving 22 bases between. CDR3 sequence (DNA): TGTGCCAGCAGTCTACCCAAGGGACACCCTTGGGATCAGCCCCAGCATTTT. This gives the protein CASSLPKGHPWDQPQHF.

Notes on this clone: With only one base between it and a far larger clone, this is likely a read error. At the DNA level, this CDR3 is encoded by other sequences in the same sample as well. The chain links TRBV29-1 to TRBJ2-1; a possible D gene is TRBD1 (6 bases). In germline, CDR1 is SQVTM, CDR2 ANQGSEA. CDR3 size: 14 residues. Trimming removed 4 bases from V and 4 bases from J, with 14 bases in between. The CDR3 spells CSVGLLDRYNEQFF. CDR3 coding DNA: TGCAGCGTTGGCTTGTTGGACAGATACAATGAGCAGTTCTTC.

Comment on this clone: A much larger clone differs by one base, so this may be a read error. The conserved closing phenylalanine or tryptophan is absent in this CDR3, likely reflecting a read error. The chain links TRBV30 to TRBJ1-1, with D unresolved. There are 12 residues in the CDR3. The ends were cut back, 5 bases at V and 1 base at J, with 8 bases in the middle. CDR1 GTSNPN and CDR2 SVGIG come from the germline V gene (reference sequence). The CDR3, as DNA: TGTGCCTGGGCCCCGGGGAACACTGAAGCTTTCCTT. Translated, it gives CAWAPGNTEAFL.

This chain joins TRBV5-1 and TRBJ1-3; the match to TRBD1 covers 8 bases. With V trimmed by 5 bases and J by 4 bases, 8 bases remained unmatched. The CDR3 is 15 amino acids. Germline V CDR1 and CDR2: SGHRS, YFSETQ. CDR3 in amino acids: CASRPGQGGGNTIYF. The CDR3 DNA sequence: TGCGCCAGCAGACCCGGACAGGGCGGGGGAAACACCATATATTTT.

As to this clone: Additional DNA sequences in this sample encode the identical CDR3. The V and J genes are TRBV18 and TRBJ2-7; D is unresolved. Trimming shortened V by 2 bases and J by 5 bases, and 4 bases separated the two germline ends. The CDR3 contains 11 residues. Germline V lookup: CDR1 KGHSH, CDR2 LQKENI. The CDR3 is CASSPGHEQYF. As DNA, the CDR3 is TGTGCCAGCTCACCAGGCCACGAGCAGTACTTC.

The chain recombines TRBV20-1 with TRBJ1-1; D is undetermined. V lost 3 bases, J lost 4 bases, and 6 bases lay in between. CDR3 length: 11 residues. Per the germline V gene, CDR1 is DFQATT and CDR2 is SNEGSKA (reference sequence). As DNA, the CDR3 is TGCAGTGCTAGTGCTTTCACTGAAGCTTTCTTT. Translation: CSASAFTEAFF.

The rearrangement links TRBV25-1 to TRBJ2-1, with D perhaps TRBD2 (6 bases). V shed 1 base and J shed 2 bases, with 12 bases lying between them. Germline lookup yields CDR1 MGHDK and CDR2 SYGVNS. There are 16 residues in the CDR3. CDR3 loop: CASSEFRAGPYNEQFF. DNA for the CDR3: TGTGCCAGCAGTGAATTCAGAGCGGGTCCCTACAATGAGCAGTTCTTC.

CDR3 nucleotides: TGTGCCTGGAGTTGGGCGGGGATCCCTGGGGAGCAGTACTTC. Its protein is CAWSWAGIPGEQYF. This rearrangement joins TRBV30 to TRBJ2-7; D may be TRBD2 (6 bases). This CDR3 contains 14 residues. The V end was cut by 2 bases, the J end by 7 bases, with 18 bases between. Germline values: CDR1 GTSNPN, CDR2 SVGIG (reference sequence). Full variable domain (missing parts from reference TRBV30 and TRBJ2-7): SQTIHQWPATLVQPVGSPLSLECTVEGTSNPNLYWYRQAAGRGLQLLFYSVGIGQISSEVPQNLSASRPQDRQFILSSKKLLLSDSGFYLCAWSWAGIPGEQYFGPGTRLTVT.

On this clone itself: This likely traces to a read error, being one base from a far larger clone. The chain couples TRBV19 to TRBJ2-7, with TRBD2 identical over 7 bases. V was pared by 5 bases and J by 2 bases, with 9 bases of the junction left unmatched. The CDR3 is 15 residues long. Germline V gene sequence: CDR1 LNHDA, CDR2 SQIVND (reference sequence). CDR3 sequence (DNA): TGTGCCAGTAGTGTTGGGTCGGGAGGCCCCTACGAGCAGTACTTC. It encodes CASSVGSGGPYEQYF.

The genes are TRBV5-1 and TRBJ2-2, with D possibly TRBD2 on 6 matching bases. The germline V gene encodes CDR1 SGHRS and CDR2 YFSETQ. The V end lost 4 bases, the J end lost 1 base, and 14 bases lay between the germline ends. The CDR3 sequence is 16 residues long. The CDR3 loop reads CASSPIAVGNTGELFF. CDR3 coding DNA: TGCGCCAGCAGCCCAATAGCGGTCGGGAACACCGGGGAGCTGTTTTTT.

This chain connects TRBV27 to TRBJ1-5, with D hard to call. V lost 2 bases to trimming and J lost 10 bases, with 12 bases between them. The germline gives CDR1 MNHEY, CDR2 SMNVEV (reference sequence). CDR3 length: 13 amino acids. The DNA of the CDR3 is TGTGCCAGCAGTTTACAACCCCGGGCACCCCAGCATTTT. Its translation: CASSLQPRAPQHF.